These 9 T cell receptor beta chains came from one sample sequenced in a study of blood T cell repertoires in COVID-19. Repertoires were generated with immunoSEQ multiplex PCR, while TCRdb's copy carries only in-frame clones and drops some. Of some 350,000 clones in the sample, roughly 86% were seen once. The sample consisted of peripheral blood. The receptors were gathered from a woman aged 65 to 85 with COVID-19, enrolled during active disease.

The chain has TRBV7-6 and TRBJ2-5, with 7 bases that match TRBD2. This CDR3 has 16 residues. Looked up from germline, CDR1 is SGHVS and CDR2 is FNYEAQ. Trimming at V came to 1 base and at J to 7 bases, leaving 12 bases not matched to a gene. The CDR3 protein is CASSLGLASVLGTQYF. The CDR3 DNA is TGTGCCAGCAGCTTAGGACTAGCTTCGGTCCTGGGGACCCAGTACTTC.

The CDR3 bases are TGCGCCAGCAGCATAACAGACGTACTCTCTGGAAACACCATATATTTT. Protein: CASSITDVLSGNTIYF. The genes are TRBV5-1 and TRBJ1-3; D not certain. Germline CDR1 is SGHRS and CDR2 is YFSETQ. This CDR3 has 16 amino acids. Trimming pared 4 bases from V and 0 bases from J, leaving 14 bases between.

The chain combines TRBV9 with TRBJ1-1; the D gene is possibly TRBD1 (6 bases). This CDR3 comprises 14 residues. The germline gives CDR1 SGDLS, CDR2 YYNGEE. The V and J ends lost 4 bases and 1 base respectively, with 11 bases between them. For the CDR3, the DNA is TGTGCCAGCAGCACTGCACAGGGGAACACTGAAGCTTTCTTT. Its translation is CASSTAQGNTEAFF. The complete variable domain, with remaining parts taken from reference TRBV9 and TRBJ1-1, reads DSGVTQTPKHLITATGQRVTLRCSPRSGDLSVYWYQQSLDQGLQFLIQYYNGEERAKGNILERFSAQQFPDLHSELNLSSLELGDSALYFCASSTAQGNTEAFFGQGTRLTVV.

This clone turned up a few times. This CDR3 reads CASTGRGRTYEQYF. Here the CDR3 DNA reads TGTGCCAGCACCGGGAGGGGACGGACCTACGAGCAGTACTTC. This rearrangement joins TRBV21-1 to TRBJ2-7; whether TRBD2, the table's D call, matches the DNA was not checked. TRBV21-1 constitutes a pseudogene. The CDR3 spans 14 residues.

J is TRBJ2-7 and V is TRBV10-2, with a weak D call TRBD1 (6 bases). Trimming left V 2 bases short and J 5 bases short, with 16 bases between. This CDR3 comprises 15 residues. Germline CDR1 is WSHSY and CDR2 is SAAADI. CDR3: CASSEGYREKDEQYF. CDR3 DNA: TGCGCCAGCAGTGAGGGATACAGGGAGAAGGACGAGCAGTACTTC.

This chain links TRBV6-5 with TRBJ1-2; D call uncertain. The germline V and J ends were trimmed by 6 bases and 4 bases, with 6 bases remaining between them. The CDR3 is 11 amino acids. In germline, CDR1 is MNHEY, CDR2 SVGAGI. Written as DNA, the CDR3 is TGTGCCAGCAGGTCCTCCTATGGCTACACCTTC. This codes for CASRSSYGYTF.

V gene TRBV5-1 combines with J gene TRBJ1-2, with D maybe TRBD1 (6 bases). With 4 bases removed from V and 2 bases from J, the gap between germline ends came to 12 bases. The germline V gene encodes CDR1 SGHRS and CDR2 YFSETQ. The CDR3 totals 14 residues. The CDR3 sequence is CASSPGQPNYGYTF. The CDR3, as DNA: TGCGCCAGCAGCCCCGGACAGCCAAACTATGGCTACACCTTC.

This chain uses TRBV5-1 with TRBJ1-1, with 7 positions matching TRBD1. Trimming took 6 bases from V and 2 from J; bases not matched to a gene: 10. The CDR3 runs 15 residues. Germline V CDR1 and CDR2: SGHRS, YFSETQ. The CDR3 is CASTFPDRDNTEAFF. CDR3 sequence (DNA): TGCGCCAGCACCTTCCCAGACAGGGACAACACTGAAGCTTTCTTT.

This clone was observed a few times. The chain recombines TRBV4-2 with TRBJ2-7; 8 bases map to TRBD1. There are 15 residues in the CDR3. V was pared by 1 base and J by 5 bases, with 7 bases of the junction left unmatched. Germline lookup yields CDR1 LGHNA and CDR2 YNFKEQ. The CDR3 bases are TGTGCCAGCAGCCAAGCGTTGACAGGGGAGGACGAGCAGTACTTC. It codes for CASSQALTGEDEQYF.